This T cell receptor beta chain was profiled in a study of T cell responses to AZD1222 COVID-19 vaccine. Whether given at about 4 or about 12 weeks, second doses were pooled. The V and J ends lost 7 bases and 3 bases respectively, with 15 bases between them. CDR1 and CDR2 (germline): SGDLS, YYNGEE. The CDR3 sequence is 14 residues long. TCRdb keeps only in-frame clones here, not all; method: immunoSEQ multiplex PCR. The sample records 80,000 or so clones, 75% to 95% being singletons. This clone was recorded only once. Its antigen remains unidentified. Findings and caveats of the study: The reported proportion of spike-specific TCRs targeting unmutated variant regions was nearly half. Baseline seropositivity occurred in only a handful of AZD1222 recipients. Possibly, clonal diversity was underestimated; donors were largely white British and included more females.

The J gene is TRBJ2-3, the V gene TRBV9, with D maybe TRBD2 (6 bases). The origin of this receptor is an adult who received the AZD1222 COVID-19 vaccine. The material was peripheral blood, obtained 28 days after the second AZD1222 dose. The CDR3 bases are TGTGCCAGCCAGGCCGGGAGCCCGACAGATACGCAGTATTTT. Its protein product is CASQAGSPTDTQYF.